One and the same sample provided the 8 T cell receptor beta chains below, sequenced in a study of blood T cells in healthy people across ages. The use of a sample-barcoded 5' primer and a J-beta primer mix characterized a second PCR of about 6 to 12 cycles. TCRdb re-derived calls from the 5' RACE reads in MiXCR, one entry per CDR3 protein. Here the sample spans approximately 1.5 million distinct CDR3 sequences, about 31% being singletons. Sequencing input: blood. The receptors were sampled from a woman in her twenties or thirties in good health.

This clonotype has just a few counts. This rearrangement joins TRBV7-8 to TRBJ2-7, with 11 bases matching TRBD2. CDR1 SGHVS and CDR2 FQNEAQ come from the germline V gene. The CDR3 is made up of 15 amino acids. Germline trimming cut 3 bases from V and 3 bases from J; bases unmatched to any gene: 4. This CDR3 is CASSFPGLADYEQYF. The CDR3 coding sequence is TGTGCCAGCAGCTTCCCGGGACTAGCGGACTACGAGCAGTACTTC.

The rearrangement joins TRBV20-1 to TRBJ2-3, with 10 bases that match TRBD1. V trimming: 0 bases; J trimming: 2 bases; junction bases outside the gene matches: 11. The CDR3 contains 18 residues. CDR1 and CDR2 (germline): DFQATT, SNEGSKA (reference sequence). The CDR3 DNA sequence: TGCAGTGCTAGAGAGCTGCAGGGGACAGGGGACCACACAGATACGCAGTATTTT. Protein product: CSARELQGTGDHTDTQYF.

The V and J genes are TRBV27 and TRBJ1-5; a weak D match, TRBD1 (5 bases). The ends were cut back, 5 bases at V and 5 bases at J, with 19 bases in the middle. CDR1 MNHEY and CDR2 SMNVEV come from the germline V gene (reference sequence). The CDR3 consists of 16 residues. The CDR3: CASSPSGGEIDQPQHF. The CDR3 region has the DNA TGTGCCAGCAGTCCCTCCGGGGGGGAAATCGATCAGCCCCAGCATTTT.

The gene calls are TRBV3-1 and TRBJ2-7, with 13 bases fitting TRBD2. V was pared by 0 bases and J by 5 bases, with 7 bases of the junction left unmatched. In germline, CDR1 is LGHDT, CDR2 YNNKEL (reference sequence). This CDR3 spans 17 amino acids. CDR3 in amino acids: CASSQDLGLAGAHEQYF. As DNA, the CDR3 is TGTGCCAGCAGCCAAGATCTAGGACTAGCGGGAGCCCACGAGCAGTACTTC.

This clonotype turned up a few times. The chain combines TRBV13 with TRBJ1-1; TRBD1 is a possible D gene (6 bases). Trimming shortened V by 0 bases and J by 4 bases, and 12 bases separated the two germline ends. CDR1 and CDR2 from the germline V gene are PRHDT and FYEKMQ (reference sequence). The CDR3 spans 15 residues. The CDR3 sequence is CASSLGRAGATEAFF. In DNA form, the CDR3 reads TGTGCCAGCAGCTTAGGCCGGGCAGGGGCCACTGAAGCTTTCTTT.

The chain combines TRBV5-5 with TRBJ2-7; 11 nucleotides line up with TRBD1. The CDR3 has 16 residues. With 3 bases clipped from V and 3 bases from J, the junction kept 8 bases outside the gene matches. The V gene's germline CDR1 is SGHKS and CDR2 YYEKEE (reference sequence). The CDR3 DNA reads TGTGCCAGCAGCTCCCACCGGGACAGGGGGTTCTACGAGCAGTACTTC. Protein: CASSSHRDRGFYEQYF.

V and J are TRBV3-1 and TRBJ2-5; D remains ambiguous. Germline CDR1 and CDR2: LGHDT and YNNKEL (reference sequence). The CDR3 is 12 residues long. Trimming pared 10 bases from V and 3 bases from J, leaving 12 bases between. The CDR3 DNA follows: TGTGCCACCGCGATTAAGGAAGAGACCCAGTACTTC. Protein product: CATAIKEETQYF.

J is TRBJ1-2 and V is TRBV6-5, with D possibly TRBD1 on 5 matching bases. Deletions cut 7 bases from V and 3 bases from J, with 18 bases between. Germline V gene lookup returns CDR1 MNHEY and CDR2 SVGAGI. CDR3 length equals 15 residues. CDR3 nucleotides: TGTGCCAGCACCCGAGACAGCGCCCTAGACTATGGCTACACCTTC. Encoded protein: CASTRDSALDYGYTF.